A selection of T cell receptor beta chains follows, all from one sample in a study of cytomegalovirus exposure and HLA in healthy donors. Repertoires were generated with immunoSEQ multiplex PCR, while TCRdb's copy carries only in-frame clones and drops some. The table lists about 180,000 clones, around four fifths of them singletons. Input material: PBMCs. These receptors originate from a woman aged 55-70 years in good health and CMV-seropositive. The conserved cysteine and the conserved F or W are not part of the CDR3 here. Each record gives: clone size, V gene, CDR3 protein. Where a row states a size, it is once, few, many or the class of an expanded clone; other rows omit it.

clone size: -; V gene: TRBV5-4; CDR3 protein: ASSKIGLDLSSYEQY
clone size: -; V gene: TRBV19; CDR3 protein: ASSAATSYNEQF
clone size: few; V gene: TRBV30; CDR3 protein: AWSVARGLSYNSPLH
clone size: -; V gene: TRBV5-5; CDR3 protein: ASNSGFREKLF
clone size: few; V gene: TRBV30; CDR3 protein: AWSVLVRGTEAF
clone size: -; V gene: TRBV5-6; CDR3 protein: ASSYGLGYT
clone size: few; V gene: TRBV6-5; CDR3 protein: ASSYQATLGGELF
clone size: -; V gene: TRBV28; CDR3 protein: ASSLTSQPQH
clone size: -; V gene: TRBV11-1; CDR3 protein: ASSRRTGSEAF
clone size: -; V gene: TRBV4-2; CDR3 protein: ASSQERQGYGYT
clone size: -; V gene: TRBV5-4; CDR3 protein: ASSVGTGTGELF
clone size: -; V gene: TRBV6-5; CDR3 protein: ASSYSTGVTIRQY
clone size: -; V gene: TRBV9; CDR3 protein: ASSVASGTGVPLDEKLF
clone size: few; V gene: TRBV2; CDR3 protein: ASSDSQGNQPQH
clone size: -; V gene: TRBV30; CDR3 protein: AWGDSISGANVLT
clone size: -; V gene: TRBV4-2; CDR3 protein: ASSRSGTGAYEQY
clone size: -; V gene: TRBV29-1; CDR3 protein: SVEGQLEGTQY
clone size: -; V gene: TRBV19; CDR3 protein: ASKPQDYQPQH
clone size: -; V gene: TRBV6-1; CDR3 protein: ASSKRTWQETQY
clone size: few; V gene: TRBV6-5; CDR3 protein: ASSYSFGGGYGYT
clone size: few; V gene: TRBV5-1; CDR3 protein: ASSLQGQATNEKLF
clone size: -; V gene: TRBV6-5; CDR3 protein: ASSRGADYGYT
clone size: few; V gene: TRBV6-6; CDR3 protein: ASSGLGGPETQY
clone size: -; V gene: TRBV6-6; CDR3 protein: ASRDSGGLYEQY
clone size: once; V gene: TRBV9; CDR3 protein: VLTGLAGEETQY
clone size: -; V gene: TRBV30; CDR3 protein: AWIPTSGRTEAF
clone size: once; V gene: TRBV7-2; CDR3 protein: ASSPPGYEQY
clone size: -; V gene: TRBV2; CDR3 protein: ASSRTGDGYT
clone size: -; V gene: TRBV6-5; CDR3 protein: ASSYSMALSGNTIY
clone size: few; V gene: TRBV10-3; CDR3 protein: AISESSRGGGEQY
clone size: -; V gene: TRBV30; CDR3 protein: AWSVRGGLGNTIY
clone size: -; V gene: TRBV7-8; CDR3 protein: ASSLASQGNVLT
clone size: -; V gene: TRBV6-5; CDR3 protein: ASSRIGGEQF
clone size: -; V gene: TRBV2; CDR3 protein: ASSRDLQETQY
clone size: -; V gene: TRBV27; CDR3 protein: ASSLARDSYEQY
clone size: few; V gene: TRBV11-2; CDR3 protein: ASSLGAGGPGKEQF
clone size: -; V gene: TRBV7-2; CDR3 protein: ASSIRLAASYEQY
clone size: -; V gene: TRBV30; CDR3 protein: AWSVPRWSSYEQY
clone size: -; V gene: TRBV4-3; CDR3 protein: ASSLGTGRFGELF
clone size: -; V gene: TRBV2; CDR3 protein: ASSRGLAGGEQF
clone size: -; V gene: TRBV7-2; CDR3 protein: ASRTSGGSATQY
clone size: -; V gene: TRBV9; CDR3 protein: ASSPSGGTNYGYT
clone size: -; V gene: TRBV4-2; CDR3 protein: ASSQGGLAGGSWGYEQY
clone size: -; V gene: TRBV2; CDR3 protein: ASSESLSQETQY
clone size: -; V gene: TRBV7-9; CDR3 protein: ASSLVGTAYNEQF
clone size: -; V gene: TRBV5-1; CDR3 protein: ASSLETSGLSYEQY
clone size: few; V gene: TRBV9; CDR3 protein: ASSVLGTGGDYGYT
clone size: once; V gene: TRBV9; CDR3 protein: ASSLREWGVYEKLF
clone size: -; V gene: TRBV6-6; CDR3 protein: ASSLDRSREQY
clone size: -; V gene: TRBV27; CDR3 protein: ASRTPRGNTEAF
clone size: -; V gene: TRBV28; CDR3 protein: ASDRTGDSSEQY
clone size: -; V gene: TRBV4-1; CDR3 protein: ASSQWRREKLF
clone size: -; V gene: TRBV4-2; CDR3 protein: ASSQRAGESPTDTQY
clone size: -; V gene: TRBV19; CDR3 protein: ASRNPGGRDEQF
clone size: -; V gene: TRBV9; CDR3 protein: ASSAFRDRVAPLH
clone size: once; V gene: TRBV7-9; CDR3 protein: ASSLGDISNQPQH